A selection of T cell receptor beta chains follows, all from one sample in a study of regulatory T cells in long-lasting Graves disease. Using its own MiXCR run on the multiplex PCR reads, TCRdb lists one record per CDR3 protein. The data show more than 300,000 distinct CDR3 sequences, around 20% seen once. Sequenced here: peripheral blood mononuclear cells (PBMCs), sampled when the disease was refractory, from a patient treated with antithyroid drugs. The receptors here all came from a female donor with Graves disease. The CDR3 runs from the conserved cysteine through the conserved F or W. The D gene is left open where the match is weak. A row's size may be missing; if present it is once, few, many or a size class.

cdr3_aa: CASSTYPGQGEDGYTF
cdr3_nt: TGTGCCAGCAGCACATACCCGGGACAGGGAGAAGATGGCTACACCTTC
d_call: TRBD1
v_call: TRBV5-5
j_call: TRBJ1-2
clone_size: few

cdr3_aa: CASSNKRESTAQYF
cdr3_nt: TGTGCCAGCAGCAATAAGCGGGAGTCGACGGCCCAGTACTTC
d_call: TRBD2
v_call: TRBV27
j_call: TRBJ2-5
clone_size: .

cdr3_aa: CASSSYTSGVAKNIQYF
cdr3_nt: TGTGCCAGCAGTTCCTACACTAGCGGGGTAGCCAAAAACATTCAGTACTTC
d_call: TRBD2
v_call: TRBV6-5
j_call: TRBJ2-4
clone_size: once

cdr3_aa: CASSFGTESYEQYF
cdr3_nt: TGTGCCAGTAGTTTCGGGACTGAGTCCTACGAGCAGTACTTC
d_call: .
v_call: TRBV19
j_call: TRBJ2-7
clone_size: .

cdr3_aa: CATLMNTEAFF
cdr3_nt: TGTGCCACCCTCATGAACACTGAAGCTTTCTTT
d_call: .
v_call: TRBV28
j_call: TRBJ1-1
clone_size: many

cdr3_aa: CASSFLQGRDNEKLFF
cdr3_nt: TGTGCCAGCAGTTTTCTACAGGGGCGGGATAATGAAAAACTGTTTTTT
d_call: TRBD1
v_call: TRBV27
j_call: TRBJ1-4
clone_size: many

cdr3_aa: CASSEVVPGRELFF
cdr3_nt: TGTGCCAGCAGTGAAGTGGTCCCGGGGAGGGAGCTGTTTTTT
d_call: .
v_call: TRBV6-1
j_call: TRBJ2-2
clone_size: few

cdr3_aa: CSAPPGTANIQYF
cdr3_nt: TGCAGTGCCCCCCCCGGGACGGCAAACATTCAGTACTTC
d_call: .
v_call: TRBV20-1
j_call: TRBJ2-4
clone_size: few

cdr3_aa: CASTLHPSGASTDTQYF
cdr3_nt: TGTGCCAGCACCTTACATCCTAGCGGGGCTAGCACAGATACGCAGTATTTT
d_call: TRBD2
v_call: TRBV7-2
j_call: TRBJ2-3
clone_size: .

cdr3_aa: CASSQAYGGVLEAFF
cdr3_nt: TGCGCCAGCAGCCAAGCCTACGGAGGAGTTTTGGAAGCTTTCTTT
d_call: .
v_call: TRBV4-1
j_call: TRBJ1-1
clone_size: few

cdr3_aa: CVSTRGRWETQYF
cdr3_nt: TGTGTCAGCACCAGGGGGCGATGGGAGACCCAGTACTTC
d_call: TRBD1
v_call: TRBV2
j_call: TRBJ2-5
clone_size: .

cdr3_aa: CSALGVNEQFF
cdr3_nt: TGCAGTGCCCTCGGAGTGAATGAGCAGTTCTTC
d_call: .
v_call: TRBV20-1
j_call: TRBJ2-1
clone_size: .

cdr3_aa: CASSPTAGELFF
cdr3_nt: TGTGCCAGCAGTCCCACGGCCGGGGAGCTGTTTTTT
d_call: .
v_call: TRBV3-1
j_call: TRBJ2-2
clone_size: .

cdr3_aa: CASSPATDYQPQHF
cdr3_nt: TGTGCCAGCTCACCGGCGACGGATTATCAGCCCCAGCATTTT
d_call: .
v_call: TRBV18
j_call: TRBJ1-5
clone_size: many

cdr3_aa: CASSGALAGGLGEQYF
cdr3_nt: TGTGCCAGCAGTGGAGCACTAGCGGGAGGTCTGGGAGAGCAGTACTTC
d_call: TRBD2
v_call: TRBV2
j_call: TRBJ2-7
clone_size: many

cdr3_aa: CASSLSFPSGSPLGYEQYF
cdr3_nt: TGTGCCAGCAGTTTATCGTTTCCAAGCGGGAGCCCATTAGGCTACGAGCAGTACTTC
d_call: TRBD2
v_call: TRBV27
j_call: TRBJ2-7
clone_size: .

cdr3_aa: CSARDWDRRLGEKLFF
cdr3_nt: TGCAGTGCTAGAGATTGGGACAGGCGCCTAGGTGAAAAACTGTTTTTT
d_call: TRBD1
v_call: TRBV20-1
j_call: TRBJ1-4
clone_size: few

cdr3_aa: CASSSGTGNFEKLFF
cdr3_nt: TGTGCCAGCAGCTCCGGGACAGGGAATTTTGAAAAACTGTTTTTT
d_call: TRBD1
v_call: TRBV5-4
j_call: TRBJ1-4
clone_size: .